The T cell receptor beta chain described here comes from a study of CD8 T cells in ankylosing spondylitis. General study points: Characteristic, it appeared, of ankylosing spondylitis blood was a TCR beta motif of roughly eight highly homologous variants.

This CDR3 comprises 15 residues. Germline values: CDR1 SEHNR, CDR2 FQNEAQ (reference sequence). The trim removed 1 base at V and 5 bases at J, leaving 4 bases unmatched. This clonotype was found a few times. Antigen specificity is unknown. TCRdb redid the calling of the 5' RACE reads with MiXCR, one entry per CDR3 protein. The table shows 450,000 to 550,000 distinct CDR3 sequences, with about 5.4% occurring only once. This chain uses TRBV7-9 with TRBJ2-5; 10 nucleotides align to TRBD1. This sequence was found in a male donor with ankylosing spondylitis. The specimen sequenced was blood, either unsorted or a sorted T cell fraction (not recorded which). CDR3 in amino acids: CASSLGGQGTETQYF. The CDR3 nucleotides read TGTGCCAGCAGCTTAGGGGGACAGGGGACGGAGACCCAGTACTTC.